A selection of T cell receptor beta chains follows, all from one sample in a study of shared clonotypes between healthy human individuals. The assay was immunoSEQ multiplex PCR, and TCRdb's table has in-frame clones only and misses some. Of fewer than 2.5 million clones in the sample, 93% were seen once. The sequenced sample was naive CD4+ T cells from PBMCs. The receptors originated from a man younger than 35 in good health. Some clones in this sample may be carry-over from other donors' samples. The CDR3 runs from the conserved cysteine through the conserved F or W. D genes are given only for firm matches. The size entry is marked missing in some rows and otherwise reads once, few, many or a size class.

TRBJ1-1,NA,TRBV29-1,few,CSTLSGDTEAFF,TGCAGCACCCTTTCAGGGGACACTGAAGCTTTCTTT
TRBJ1-4,TRBD1,TRBV4-1,NA,CASSYVQGEKLFF,TGCGCCAGCAGTTATGTACAGGGGGAAAAACTGTTTTTT
TRBJ1-5,TRBD1,TRBV10-3,NA,CAISRTGEQPQHF,TGTGCCATCAGTAGGACAGGGGAACAGCCCCAGCATTTT
TRBJ2-7,NA,TRBV10-2,once,CASILGPGGVYEQYF,NA
TRBJ2-1,TRBD2,TRBV6-6,NA,CASSTLAEVYNEQFF,TGTGCCAGCAGTACCCTAGCGGAGGTCTACAATGAGCAGTTCTTC
TRBJ2-2,TRBD2,TRBV19,NA,CASRKLAGAGTGELFF,TGTGCCAGTCGAAAACTAGCGGGAGCGGGAACCGGGGAGCTGTTTTTT
TRBJ1-2,NA,TRBV7-9,NA,CASSLGPRGGYTF,TGTGCCAGCAGCTTAGGCCCGAGGGGAGGCTACACCTTC
TRBJ2-7,TRBD1,TRBV19,NA,CASSIDQTDRGPTYYEQYF,TGTGCCAGTAGTATAGATCAAACAGACAGGGGCCCTACCTACTACGAGCAGTACTTC
TRBJ2-3,TRBD1,TRBV7-9,NA,CASSFGQGFSTDTQYF,TGTGCCAGCAGCTTCGGACAGGGGTTCAGCACAGATACGCAGTATTTT
TRBJ1-4,NA,TRBV7-9,once,CASSLASGEKLFF,TGTGCCAGCAGCTTAGCGAGTGGTGAAAAACTGTTTTTT
TRBJ2-5,NA,TRBV7-3,NA,CASSLTSSRARETQYF,TGTGCCAGCAGCTTAACCTCATCCAGGGCGAGGGAGACCCAGTACTTC
TRBJ2-7,NA,TRBV25-1,NA,CASSDGGRYEQYF,TGTGCCAGCAGTGATGGGGGGAGGTACGAGCAGTACTTC
TRBJ2-1,TRBD2,TRBV5-1,NA,CASSLSAGGYNEQFF,TGCGCCAGCAGCTTGTCCGCGGGAGGTTACAATGAGCAGTTCTTC
TRBJ2-3,TRBD2,TRBV7-9,NA,CASTTSGLASTDTQYF,TGTGCCAGCACCACCTCAGGACTAGCGAGCACAGATACGCAGTATTTT
TRBJ2-1,NA,TRBV5-1,NA,CASSWGGVREQFF,TGCGCCAGCAGCTGGGGTGGGGTTCGGGAGCAGTTCTTC
TRBJ2-3,TRBD2,TRBV27,NA,CASSRREGSGDTQYF,TGTGCCAGCAGTCGTCGGGAGGGCAGTGGAGATACGCAGTATTTT
TRBJ2-7,NA,TRBV18,NA,CASSPRVSREQYF,TGTGCCAGCTCACCGCGCGTCAGCCGCGAGCAGTACTTC
TRBJ2-1,TRBD2,TRBV15,NA,CATSRDRGTSGSSYNEQFF,TGTGCCACCAGCAGAGATAGAGGTACTAGCGGGAGCTCCTACAATGAGCAGTTCTTC